A single sample is the source of the 9 T cell receptor beta chains below, sequenced in a study of breast tumors, draining lymph nodes, adjacent tissues. Axillary draining lymph nodes of breast cancer patients supplied the node samples. Each CDR3 protein gets one entry after TCRdb re-called the multiplex PCR reads with MiXCR. Counted here are under 250,000 distinct CDR3 sequences, approximately 29% occurring once; the ten biggest clones make up approximately 1.5%. Material for sequencing was axillary lymph node tissue. All receptors derive from a female donor with breast cancer. Some clones in this sample may be carry-over from other donors' samples.

This clonotype was observed at least ten times. The rearrangement links TRBV19 to TRBJ1-5, with 7 bases aligning to TRBD1. This CDR3 is 17 amino acids long. V was pared by 5 bases and J by 3 bases, with 13 bases of the junction left unmatched. CDR1 LNHDA and CDR2 SQIVND come from the germline V gene (reference sequence). The chain's CDR3 is CASSQPRQGLLNQPQHF. The CDR3, as DNA: TGTGCCAGTAGTCAGCCTCGACAGGGTCTCCTCAATCAGCCCCAGCATTTT.

With respect to this clonotype: This could be a read error, since a much larger clone is one nucleotide away. This CDR3 is missing its conserved last phenylalanine or tryptophan, likely due to a read error. CDR3: CASSPGAGRETQYL. The CDR3 bases are TGTGCCAGCAGCCCGGGGGCGGGTAGGGAGACCCAGTACCTC. V gene TRBV7-9 combines with J gene TRBJ2-5; the D call may be TRBD1 or TRBD2 (6 bases each). Trimming shortened V by 5 bases and J by 5 bases, and 15 bases separated the two germline ends. There are 14 residues in the CDR3. CDR1 and CDR2 (germline): SEHNR, FQNEAQ (reference sequence).

This chain's CDR3 is CASSPGGQPLMNTEAFF. The CDR3 DNA is TGTGCCAGCAGCCCAGGAGGTCAACCACTAATGAACACTGAAGCTTTCTTT. V is TRBV7-3 and J is TRBJ1-1; D gene uncertain. Germline V CDR1 and CDR2: SGHTA, FQGTGA. The CDR3 extends over 17 amino acids. Trimming removed 5 bases at V and 0 bases at J, with 19 bases between.

The table lists this clonotype with many counts. V usage is TRBV20-1 and J usage is TRBJ1-3, with unresolved D. V lost 0 bases, J lost 2 bases, and 8 bases lay in between. This CDR3 has 14 residues. Germline V gene sequence: CDR1 DFQATT, CDR2 SNEGSKA (reference sequence). The CDR3 region is CSARDGLAGNTIYF. DNA of the CDR3: TGCAGTGCTAGAGATGGGTTGGCTGGAAACACCATATATTTT.

The rearrangement joins TRBV7-3 to TRBJ2-3, with 9 positions matching TRBD2. The V and J ends lost 5 bases and 4 bases, in that order; junction bases with no gene match: 7. Germline CDR1 SGHTA, CDR2 FQGTGA. The CDR3 is made up of 15 amino acids. CDR3 sequence reads: CASSTGLALADTQYF. The DNA of the CDR3 is TGTGCCAGCAGCACAGGACTAGCGCTCGCAGATACGCAGTATTTT.

This clonotype was seen at least ten times. The gene calls are TRBV5-1 and TRBJ1-3; D ambiguous. This CDR3 is 13 amino acids long. Trimming left V 6 bases short and J 4 bases short, with 11 bases between. The germline V gene has CDR1 SGHRS and CDR2 YFSETQ. CDR3 in amino acids: CASNESPGNTIYF. The CDR3 bases are TGCGCCAGCAACGAAAGCCCAGGAAACACCATATATTTT.

This clonotype came up many times. This rearrangement joins TRBV5-1 to TRBJ2-7; D may be TRBD2 (6 bases). The germline V gene has CDR1 SGHRS and CDR2 YFSETQ. This CDR3 is built from 13 residues. The V gene lost 7 bases and the J gene lost 2 bases, with 13 bases spanning the gap. CDR3: CASRGGEAYEQYF. CDR3 nucleotide sequence: TGCGCCAGCCGTGGTGGGGAGGCCTACGAGCAGTACTTC.

The chain uses TRBV20-1 and TRBJ2-7; D ambiguous. Germline loops: CDR1 DFQATT, CDR2 SNEGSKA (reference sequence). V gave up 2 bases and J gave up 3 bases, with 8 bases separating them. CDR3 length: 12 residues. The CDR3 sequence: CSARHSRYEQYF. The CDR3 nucleotides are TGCAGTGCTAGACACAGCCGCTACGAGCAGTACTTC.

This clonotype was seen at least ten times. The V and J genes are TRBV20-1 and TRBJ1-5, with 7 bases matching TRBD1. Germline lookup yields CDR1 DFQATT and CDR2 SNEGSKA (reference sequence). V dropped 5 bases and J dropped 0; count of bases not matched to a gene: 7. CDR3 length: 15 amino acids. The CDR3: CSAVRDSHSNQPQHF. The CDR3 bases are TGCAGTGCTGTCCGGGACAGTCATAGCAATCAGCCCCAGCATTTT.